Following are 29 T cell receptor beta chains from one sample sequenced in a study of cytomegalovirus exposure and HLA in healthy donors. With 60 Vbeta and 13 Jbeta primers, the PCR was carried out. The data were produced by immunoSEQ multiplex PCR, yet TCRdb's version contains in-frame clones alone and is incomplete. The sample holds 75,000 to 80,000 clones, about 76% seen once. The sample taken for sequencing was PBMCs. The receptor set was obtained from a male donor in good health and CMV-seropositive.

This clone was seen a single time. This chain uses TRBV7-9 with TRBJ1-1, with D possibly matching TRBD1 (6 bases). The V end lost 3 bases, the J end lost 4 bases, and 12 bases lay between the germline ends. This CDR3 is built from 14 residues. Germline V lookup: CDR1 SEHNR, CDR2 FQNEAQ (reference sequence). Written as DNA, the CDR3 is TGTGCCAGCAGCTTGGCAGCGGGGGCCACTGAAGCTTTCTTT. Translating it yields CASSLAAGATEAFF.

In this sample, this clone turned up a few times. The rearrangement uses TRBV28 and TRBJ1-2; a weak D match, TRBD1 (5 bases). CDR3 length: 13 amino acids. The V end lost 11 bases, the J end lost 1 base, and 14 bases lay between the germline ends. The germline CDR1 and CDR2 sequences are MDHEN and SYDVKM. The CDR3 DNA sequence: TGTGCCGCCGGGGGTACGCTTAACTATGGCTACACCTTC. As protein: CAAGGTLNYGYTF.

The chain carries TRBV7-9 and TRBJ1-4, with D possibly TRBD1 on 6 matching bases. The germline CDR1 and CDR2 sequences are SEHNR and FQNEAQ (reference sequence). V was trimmed by 1 base and J by 5 bases, leaving 8 bases between them. This CDR3 has 14 residues. CDR3 nucleotides: TGTGCCAGCAGCTTAGGAGGGGGAAATGAAAAACTGTTTTTT. Translating gives CASSLGGGNEKLFF.

This rearrangement joins TRBV19 to TRBJ2-5, with a possible D match to TRBD2 (5 bases). CDR1 LNHDA and CDR2 SQIVND come from the germline V gene (reference sequence). This CDR3 region has 13 residues. Trimming stripped 5 bases from V and 3 bases from J, with 10 bases between. The CDR3 sequence is CASSLDGEETQYF. CDR3 DNA: TGTGCCAGTAGTCTCGACGGGGAAGAGACCCAGTACTTC. The full variable domain, completed using reference TRBV19 and TRBJ2-5, is DGGITQSPKYLFRKEGQNVTLSCEQNLNHDAMYWYRQDPGQGLRLIYYSQIVNDFQKGDIAEGYSVSREKKESFPLTVTSAQKNPTAFYLCASSLDGEETQYFGPGTRLLVL.

The chain is built from TRBV7-2 and TRBJ1-5; 8 nucleotides align to TRBD1. The germline CDR1 and CDR2 sequences are SGHTA and FQGNSA. The ends lost 2 bases at V and 8 bases at J; junction bases unmatched: 14. The CDR3 totals 17 residues. The DNA of the CDR3 is TGTGCCAGCAGCTTAACGGGGACAGGTGTACTGTGGAAGCCCCAGCATTTT. This encodes CASSLTGTGVLWKPQHF.

This CDR3 reads CASSKQGGFLNYGYTF. CDR3 sequence (DNA): TGTGCCAGCAGCAAACAGGGGGGGTTCCTGAACTATGGCTACACCTTC. This chain links TRBV11-2 with TRBJ1-2; 8 bases agree with TRBD1. V shed 5 bases and J 2 bases; nucleotides not matched to a gene: 10. The CDR3 is 16 amino acids. Germline CDR1 and CDR2: SGHAT and FQNNGV.

V is TRBV6-5 and J is TRBJ1-2, with TRBD1 matching 10 bases. The CDR3 has 16 amino acids. Germline V gene data show CDR1 as MNHEY and CDR2 as SVGAGI. The V segment lost 0 bases and the J segment 4 bases; nucleotides outside the gene matches: 5. The DNA for the CDR3 is TGTGCCAGCAGTTACTCCGGGACAGGGGAGGTCTATGGCTACACCTTC. As protein: CASSYSGTGEVYGYTF.

The chain links TRBV7-8 to TRBJ2-6, with TRBD2 matching over 8 bases. The length of the CDR3 is 18 residues. V dropped 1 base and J dropped 4; count of bases not matched to a gene: 9. The germline V gene encodes CDR1 SGHVS and CDR2 FQNEAQ. The DNA for the CDR3 is TGTGCCAGCAGCTTAGGGAAGGTAGCGGGGAAAGGGGCCAACGTCCTGACTTTC. Its translation is CASSLGKVAGKGANVLTF.

The J gene is TRBJ1-1, the V gene TRBV28; 9 bases map to TRBD1. With 3 bases clipped from V and 7 bases from J, the junction kept 9 bases outside the gene matches. Germline CDR1 is MDHEN and CDR2 is SYDVKM. The CDR3 sequence is 15 residues long. For the CDR3, the DNA is TGTGCCAGCAGTTTCTCGACAGGGGGATTTGTTGAAGCTTTCTTT. As protein: CASSFSTGGFVEAFF.

V usage is TRBV19 and J usage is TRBJ1-3; D is ambiguous. The CDR3 length is 14 residues. CDR1 and CDR2 from the germline V gene are LNHDA and SQIVND (reference sequence). The V and J ends lost 9 bases and 0 bases respectively, with 12 bases between them. For the CDR3, the DNA is TGTGCCAGCGCCCCGAGAATCTCTGGAAACACCATATATTTT. This translates into CASAPRISGNTIYF.

The J gene is TRBJ2-5, the V gene TRBV11-1, with a weak D call TRBD2 (5 bases). The CDR3 is 14 amino acids. Germline V CDR1 and CDR2: SGHAT, FQDESV (reference sequence). V lost 5 bases and J lost 5, with 15 bases in between. CDR3 sequence: CASSPRGRGETQYF. CDR3 nucleotides: TGTGCCAGCAGCCCCCGTGGCCGAGGGGAGACCCAGTACTTC.

The chain joins TRBV5-5 to TRBJ1-1; 7 bases match TRBD1. V lost 2 bases and J lost 1; bases outside the gene matches: 2. There are 14 residues in the CDR3. Germline V gene sequence: CDR1 SGHKS, CDR2 YYEKEE (reference sequence). The CDR3 is CASSLRQGNTEAFF. The CDR3 coding sequence is TGTGCCAGCAGCTTACGACAGGGGAACACTGAAGCTTTCTTT.

The J gene is TRBJ2-5, the V gene TRBV6-4; 11 bases line up with TRBD2. The CDR3 sequence is 15 residues long. Germline values: CDR1 MRHNA, CDR2 SNTAGT. The J segment lost 5 bases and the V segment lost 8 bases, leaving 10 bases of the junction unmatched. DNA for the CDR3: TGTGCCAGCGCCGTAGCGGGAGGGCCGGGGGAGACCCAGTACTTC. This encodes CASAVAGGPGETQYF.

This clone was counted a few times. The genes are TRBV11-2 and TRBJ2-5; no clear D gene. Germline-derived CDR1 and CDR2 are SGHAT and FQNNGV. The CDR3 length is 12 residues. Trimming stripped 0 bases from V and 4 bases from J, with 3 bases between. Here the CDR3 reads CASSLDGETQYF. CDR3 DNA sequence: TGTGCCAGCAGCTTAGACGGAGAGACCCAGTACTTC.

This clone appeared a single time. V and J are TRBV7-2 and TRBJ2-7, with a tentative D call TRBD1 (6 bases). With 1 base removed from V and 2 bases from J, the gap between germline ends came to 15 bases. CDR3 size: 16 residues. Germline V gene data show CDR1 as SGHTA and CDR2 as FQGNSA. This CDR3 reads CASSLVGQSSAYEQYF. DNA of the CDR3: TGTGCCAGCAGCTTAGTTGGACAGTCAAGCGCCTACGAGCAGTACTTC.

This chain connects TRBV11-2 to TRBJ2-5, with D possibly matching TRBD2 (5 bases). CDR3 size: 13 residues. Trimming left V 5 bases short and J 1 base short, with 8 bases between. CDR1 and CDR2 (germline): SGHAT, FQNNGV. CDR3 DNA sequence: TGTGCCAGCAGCGCGGAGGCCCAAGAGACCCAGTACTTC. Protein: CASSAEAQETQYF.

The V and J genes are TRBV7-9 and TRBJ2-7; 13 nucleotides agree with TRBD2. Germline-derived CDR1 and CDR2 are SEHNR and FQNEAQ (reference sequence). The V gene end was trimmed by 5 bases and the J gene end by 2 bases; junction bases not matched to a gene: 15. The CDR3 is 19 residues long. This CDR3 is CASSRTPMIGLAGAYEQYF. CDR3 nucleotides: TGTGCCAGCAGCCGAACTCCGATGATTGGACTAGCGGGAGCCTACGAGCAGTACTTC.

The chain recombines TRBV30 with TRBJ1-1, with TRBD1 as a possible D gene (5 bases). The germline V gene encodes CDR1 GTSNPN and CDR2 SVGIG (reference sequence). This CDR3 comprises 15 residues. V was clipped by 5 bases and J by 1 base, with 17 bases between them. CDR3 DNA sequence: TGTGCCTGGTACCGACAGTGGCCTCAGAACACTGAAGCTTTCTTT. This sequence encodes CAWYRQWPQNTEAFF.

As for this clone: One junction end does not reproduce the germline sequence, and a read error may be involved. V is TRBV9 and J is TRBJ2-2; 13 bases line up with TRBD2. The CDR3 runs to 18 residues. Germline V gene lookup returns CDR1 SGDLS and CDR2 YYNGEE. The CDR3 loop is CANSQTSGGGRGAGELFF. In DNA form, the CDR3 reads TGTGCCAACAGCCAAACTAGCGGGGGGGGTCGGGGAGCCGGGGAGCTGTTTTTT.

The genes are TRBV7-8 and TRBJ1-5; D perhaps matches TRBD1 (6 bases). V was clipped by 0 bases and J by 2 bases, with 14 bases between them. The CDR3 contains 17 residues. Germline V CDR1 and CDR2: SGHVS, FQNEAQ. DNA for the CDR3: TGTGCCAGCAGCTTAGCGGGGGCTGTTGGAGGCAATCAGCCCCAGCATTTT. It translates to CASSLAGAVGGNQPQHF.

The chain has TRBV6-1 and TRBJ2-7, with 8 positions matching TRBD1. In germline, CDR1 is MNHNS, CDR2 SASEGT. This CDR3 region has 15 residues. The ends lost 6 bases at V and 3 bases at J; junction bases unmatched: 10. In nucleotides, the CDR3 is TGTGCCAGCAGAGGAGACAGGGGATTATTCTACGAGCAGTACTTC. Its translation: CASRGDRGLFYEQYF.

The gene calls are TRBV18 and TRBJ1-4, with D maybe TRBD1 (5 bases). Germline V CDR1 and CDR2: KGHSH, LQKENI. The CDR3 is made up of 14 amino acids. Trimming shortened V by 3 bases and J by 5 bases, and 10 bases separated the two germline ends. CDR3 region: CASSPGLPNEKLFF. As DNA, the CDR3 is TGTGCCAGCTCACCGGGACTGCCGAATGAAAAACTGTTTTTT.

The chain employs TRBV7-8 and TRBJ2-5, with TRBD2 identical over 7 bases. This CDR3 region has 16 residues. Trimming cost V 0 bases and J 4 bases; bases outside gene matches: 8. Germline CDR1 reads SGHVS; CDR2 reads FQNEAQ. The CDR3 DNA follows: TGTGCCAGCAGCTTAGCGACACGAGCGGGGTCAGAGACCCAGTACTTC. It is translated as CASSLATRAGSETQYF.

V usage is TRBV7-2 and J usage is TRBJ2-3; D remains ambiguous. This CDR3 is 15 amino acids long. Trimming stripped 6 bases from V and 2 bases from J, with 15 bases between. The germline V gene has CDR1 SGHTA and CDR2 FQGNSA. The CDR3 loop reads CASSPRARITDTQYF. For the CDR3, the DNA is TGTGCCAGCAGTCCGCGAGCTCGAATCACAGATACGCAGTATTTT.

The chain carries TRBV7-9 and TRBJ2-7; 7 bases map to TRBD2. After removal of 10 bases from V and 3 bases from J, the junction contained 3 bases not matched to a gene. The CDR3 runs to 11 residues. CDR1 is SEHNR and CDR2 is FQNEAQ in the germline V gene (reference sequence). In DNA, the CDR3 is TGTGCCACTAGCGGAAACTACGAGCAGTACTTC. Its protein product is CATSGNYEQYF.

In regard to this clone: At one of its ends the junction is not consistent with the germline gene, which may arise from a read error. The chain joins TRBV7-9 to TRBJ2-7; 9 nucleotides agree with TRBD1. In germline, CDR1 is SEHNR, CDR2 FQNEAQ (reference sequence). The CDR3 length is 16 residues. The DNA of the CDR3 is TGTTCCAGCAGCTCCCCCCTGACAGGGGGCTCCTACGAGCAGTACTTC. This codes for CSSSSPLTGGSYEQYF. Variable domain in full (rest from reference TRBV7-9 and TRBJ2-7): DTGVSQNPRHKITKRGQNVTFRCDPISEHNRLYWYRQTLGQGPEFLTYFQNEAQLEKSRLLSDRFSAERPKGSFSTLEIQRTEQGDSAMYLCSSSSPLTGGSYEQYFGPGTRLTVT.

The chain carries TRBV21-1 and TRBJ2-1; TRBD1 is the table's D call, not checked against the DNA. TRBV21-1 is flagged as a pseudogene. This CDR3 spans 14 amino acids. The CDR3 loop reads CASSTPTGGREQFF. The CDR3 nucleotides are TGTGCCAGCAGCACCCCGACAGGAGGTCGGGAGCAGTTCTTC.

The rearrangement joins TRBV9 to TRBJ1-1; D gene unclear. Between the trimmed V and J ends, which lost 0 bases and 0 bases, there was a span of 15 bases. This CDR3 is 17 amino acids long. Germline V gene sequence: CDR1 SGDLS, CDR2 YYNGEE. The CDR3 sequence: CASSVGPQNNMNTEAFF. CDR3 nucleotides: TGTGCCAGCAGCGTAGGGCCACAGAACAACATGAACACTGAAGCTTTCTTT.

This clone was observed once. The V call is TRBV4-1, the J call TRBJ1-5; 11 nucleotides match TRBD1. The CDR3 is made up of 16 amino acids. CDR1 is MGHRA, CDR2 YSYEKL, per germline. After removal of 3 bases from V and 2 bases from J, the junction contained 3 bases not matched to a gene. Here the CDR3 reads CASSQDRGRGNQPQHF. DNA for the CDR3: TGCGCCAGCAGCCAGGACAGGGGGCGCGGCAATCAGCCCCAGCATTTT.